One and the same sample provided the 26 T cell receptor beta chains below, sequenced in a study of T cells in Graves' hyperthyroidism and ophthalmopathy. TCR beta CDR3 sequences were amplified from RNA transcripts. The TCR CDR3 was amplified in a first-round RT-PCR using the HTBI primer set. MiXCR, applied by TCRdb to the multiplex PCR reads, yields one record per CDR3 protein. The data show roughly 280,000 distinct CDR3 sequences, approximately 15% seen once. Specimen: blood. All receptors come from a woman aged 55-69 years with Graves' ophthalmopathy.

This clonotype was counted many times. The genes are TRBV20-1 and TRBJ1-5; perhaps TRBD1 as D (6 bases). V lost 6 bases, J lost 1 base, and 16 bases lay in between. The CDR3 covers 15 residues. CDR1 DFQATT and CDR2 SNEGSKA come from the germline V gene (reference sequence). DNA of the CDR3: TGCAGTGCGTTTGGGGGGGCAAGGAGCAATCAGCCCCAGCATTTT. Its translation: CSAFGGARSNQPQHF.

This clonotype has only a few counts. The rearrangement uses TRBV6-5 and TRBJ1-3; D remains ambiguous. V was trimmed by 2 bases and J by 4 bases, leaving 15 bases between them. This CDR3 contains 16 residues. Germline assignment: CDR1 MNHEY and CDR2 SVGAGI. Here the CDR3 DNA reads TGTGCCAGCAGTTACCCCCCCTATGGCTCCGGAAACACCATATATTTT. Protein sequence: CASSYPPYGSGNTIYF.

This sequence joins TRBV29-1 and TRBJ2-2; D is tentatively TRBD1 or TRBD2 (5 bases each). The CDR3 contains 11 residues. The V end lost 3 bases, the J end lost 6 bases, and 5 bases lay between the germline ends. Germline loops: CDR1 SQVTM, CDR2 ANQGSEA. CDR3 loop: CSVEGPGELFF. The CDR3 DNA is TGCAGCGTTGAGGGACCCGGGGAGCTGTTTTTT.

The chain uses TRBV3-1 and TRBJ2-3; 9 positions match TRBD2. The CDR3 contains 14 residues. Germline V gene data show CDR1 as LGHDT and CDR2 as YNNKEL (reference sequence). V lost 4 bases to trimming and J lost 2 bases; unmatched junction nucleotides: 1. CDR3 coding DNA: TGTGCCAGCAGCCGACTAGCGGACACAGATACGCAGTATTTT. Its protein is CASSRLADTDTQYF.

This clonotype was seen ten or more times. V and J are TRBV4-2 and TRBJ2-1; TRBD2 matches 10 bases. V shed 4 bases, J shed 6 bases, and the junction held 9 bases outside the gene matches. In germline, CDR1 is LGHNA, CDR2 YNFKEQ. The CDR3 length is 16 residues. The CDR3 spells CASSRSLAGVSNEQFF. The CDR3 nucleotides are TGTGCCAGCAGCCGCTCTCTAGCGGGAGTCTCCAATGAGCAGTTCTTC.

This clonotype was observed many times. The CDR3 DNA is TGTGCCAGCAGTTTTGGTCAGCCCCAGCATTTT. Translated, it gives CASSFGQPQHF. The gene calls are TRBV28 and TRBJ1-5; D not resolved. Deletions cut 3 bases from V and 6 bases from J, with 3 bases between. Germline loops: CDR1 MDHEN, CDR2 SYDVKM. The CDR3 consists of 11 residues.

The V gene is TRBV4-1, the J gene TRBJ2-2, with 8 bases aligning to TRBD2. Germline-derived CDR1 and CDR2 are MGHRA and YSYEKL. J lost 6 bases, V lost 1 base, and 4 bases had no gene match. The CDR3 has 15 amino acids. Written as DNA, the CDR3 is TGCGCCAGCAGCCAAGGGCGGGGGGCGTCCGGGGAGCTGTTTTTT. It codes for CASSQGRGASGELFF.

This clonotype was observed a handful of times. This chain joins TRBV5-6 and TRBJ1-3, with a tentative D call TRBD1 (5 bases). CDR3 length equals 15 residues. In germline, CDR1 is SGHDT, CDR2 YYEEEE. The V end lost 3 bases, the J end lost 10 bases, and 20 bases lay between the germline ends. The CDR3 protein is CASSSTLGRPKTIYF. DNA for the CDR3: TGTGCCAGCAGCTCTACGCTGGGGCGGCCCAAAACCATATATTTT.

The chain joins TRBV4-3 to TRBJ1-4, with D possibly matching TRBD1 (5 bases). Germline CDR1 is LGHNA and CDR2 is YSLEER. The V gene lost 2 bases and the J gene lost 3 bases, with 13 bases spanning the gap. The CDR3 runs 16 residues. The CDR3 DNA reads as TGCGCCAGCAGCCAACTCGGAGGGACGGCTAATGAAAAACTGTTTTTT. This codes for CASSQLGGTANEKLFF.

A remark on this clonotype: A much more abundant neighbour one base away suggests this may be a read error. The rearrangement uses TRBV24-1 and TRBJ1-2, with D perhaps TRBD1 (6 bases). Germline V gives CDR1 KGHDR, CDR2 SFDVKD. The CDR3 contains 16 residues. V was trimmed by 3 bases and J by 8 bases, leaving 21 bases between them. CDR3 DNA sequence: TGTGCCACCAGTGATCCGGCGACAGGATCCTCGGGAGGCTACACCTTC. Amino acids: CATSDPATGSSGGYTF.

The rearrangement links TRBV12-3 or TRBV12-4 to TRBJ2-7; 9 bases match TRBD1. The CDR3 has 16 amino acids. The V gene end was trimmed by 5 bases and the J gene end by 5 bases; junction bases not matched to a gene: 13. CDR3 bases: TGTGCCAGCAGTCCTACTATGGGACAGGGTTCCCACGAGCAGTACTTC. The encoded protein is CASSPTMGQGSHEQYF.

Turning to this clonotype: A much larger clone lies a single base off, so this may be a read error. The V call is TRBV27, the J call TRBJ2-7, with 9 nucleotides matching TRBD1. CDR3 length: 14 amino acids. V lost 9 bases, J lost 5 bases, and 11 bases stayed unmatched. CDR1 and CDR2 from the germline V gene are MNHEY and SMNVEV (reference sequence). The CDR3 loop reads CARDRGSSPHEQYF. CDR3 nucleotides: TGTGCCAGAGACAGGGGGTCCTCCCCCCACGAGCAGTACTTC.

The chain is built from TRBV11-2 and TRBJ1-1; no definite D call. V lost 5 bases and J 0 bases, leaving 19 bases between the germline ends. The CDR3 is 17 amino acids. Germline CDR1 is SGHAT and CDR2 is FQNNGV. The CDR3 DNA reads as TGTGCCAGCAGCCAAGTCCGGGTTTGGTCCATGAACACTGAAGCTTTCTTT. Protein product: CASSQVRVWSMNTEAFF.

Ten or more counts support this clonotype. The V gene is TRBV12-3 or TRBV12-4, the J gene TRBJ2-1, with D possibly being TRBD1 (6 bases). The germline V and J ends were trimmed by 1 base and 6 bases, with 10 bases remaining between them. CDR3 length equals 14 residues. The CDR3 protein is CASSLGTVSNEQFF. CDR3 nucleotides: TGTGCCAGCAGTTTAGGGACAGTTTCCAATGAGCAGTTCTTC.

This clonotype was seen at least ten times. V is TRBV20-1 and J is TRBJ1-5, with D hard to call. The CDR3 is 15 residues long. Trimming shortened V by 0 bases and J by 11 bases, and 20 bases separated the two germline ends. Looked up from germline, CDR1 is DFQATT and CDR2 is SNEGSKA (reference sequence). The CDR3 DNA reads TGCAGTGCTAGAGAAGCCCGGAGCCTCCTGGGGACCCAGCATTTT. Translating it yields CSAREARSLLGTQHF.

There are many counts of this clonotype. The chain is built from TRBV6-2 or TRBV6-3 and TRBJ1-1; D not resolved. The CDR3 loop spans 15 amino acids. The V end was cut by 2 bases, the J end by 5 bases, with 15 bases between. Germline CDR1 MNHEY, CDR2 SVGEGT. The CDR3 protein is CASSYNWRGITEAFF. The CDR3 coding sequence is TGTGCCAGCAGTTACAATTGGAGAGGCATAACTGAAGCTTTCTTT.

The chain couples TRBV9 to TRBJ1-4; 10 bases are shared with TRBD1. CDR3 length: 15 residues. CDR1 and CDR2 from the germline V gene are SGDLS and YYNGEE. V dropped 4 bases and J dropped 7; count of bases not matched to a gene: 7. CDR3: CASSTRQGAIEKLFF. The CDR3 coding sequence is TGTGCCAGCAGCACTCGACAGGGGGCGATTGAAAAACTGTTTTTT.

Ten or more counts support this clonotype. The chain's CDR3 is CSARPYRDQPQHF. The CDR3, as DNA: TGCAGTGCTCGACCGTACCGGGACCAGCCCCAGCATTTT. The chain employs TRBV20-1 and TRBJ1-5, with a possible D match to TRBD1 (5 bases). The CDR3 covers 13 residues. The germline V gene encodes CDR1 DFQATT and CDR2 SNEGSKA (reference sequence). Trimming left V 5 bases short and J 7 bases short, with 15 bases between.

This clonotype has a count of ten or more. CDR3 region: CSPAGGRDTQYF. The CDR3 nucleotides read TGCAGTCCTGCAGGGGGAAGAGATACGCAGTATTTT. The chain links TRBV20-1 to TRBJ2-3, with TRBD1 identical over 7 bases. CDR3 length: 12 amino acids. Per the germline V gene, CDR1 is DFQATT and CDR2 is SNEGSKA (reference sequence). The junction had 7 bases not matched to a gene; V was cut back by 8 bases and J by 5 bases.

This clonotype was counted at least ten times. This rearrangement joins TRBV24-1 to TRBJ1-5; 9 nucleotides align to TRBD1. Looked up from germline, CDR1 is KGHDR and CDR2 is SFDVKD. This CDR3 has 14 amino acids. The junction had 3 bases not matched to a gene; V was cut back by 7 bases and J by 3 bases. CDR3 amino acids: CATSTGGINQPQHF. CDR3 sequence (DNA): TGTGCCACCAGCACAGGGGGCATCAATCAGCCCCAGCATTTT.

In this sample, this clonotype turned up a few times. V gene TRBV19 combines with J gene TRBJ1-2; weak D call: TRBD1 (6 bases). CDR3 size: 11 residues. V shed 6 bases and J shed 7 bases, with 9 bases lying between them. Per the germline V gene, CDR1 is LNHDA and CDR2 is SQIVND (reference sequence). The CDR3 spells CASRQGSGYTF. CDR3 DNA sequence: TGTGCCAGTAGACAGGGTTCTGGCTACACCTTC.

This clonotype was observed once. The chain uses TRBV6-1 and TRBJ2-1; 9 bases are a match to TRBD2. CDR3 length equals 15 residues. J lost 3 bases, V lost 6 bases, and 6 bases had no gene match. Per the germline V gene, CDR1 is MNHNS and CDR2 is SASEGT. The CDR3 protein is CASSRTSDYYNEQFF. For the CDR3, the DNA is TGTGCCAGCAGCCGGACTAGCGACTACTACAATGAGCAGTTCTTC.

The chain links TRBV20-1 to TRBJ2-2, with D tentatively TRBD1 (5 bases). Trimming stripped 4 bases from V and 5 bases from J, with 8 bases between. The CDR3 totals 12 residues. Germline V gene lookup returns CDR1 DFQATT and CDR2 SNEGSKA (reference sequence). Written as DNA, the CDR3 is TGCAGTGCTACTCAGGGAACCGGGGAGCTGTTTTTT. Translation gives CSATQGTGELFF.

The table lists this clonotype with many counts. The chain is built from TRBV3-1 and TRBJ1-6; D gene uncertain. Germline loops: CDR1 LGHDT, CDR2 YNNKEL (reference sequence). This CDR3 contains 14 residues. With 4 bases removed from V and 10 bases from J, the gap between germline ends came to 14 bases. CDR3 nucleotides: TGTGCCAGCAGCCGATCAGATCTCGGGTCACCCCTCCACTTT. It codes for CASSRSDLGSPLHF. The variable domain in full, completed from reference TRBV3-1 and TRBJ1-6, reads DTAVSQTPKYLVTQMGNDKSIKCEQNLGHDTMYWYKQDSKKFLKIMFSYNNKELIINETVPNRFSPKSPDKAHLNLHINSLELGDSAVYFCASSRSDLGSPLHFGNGTRLTVT.

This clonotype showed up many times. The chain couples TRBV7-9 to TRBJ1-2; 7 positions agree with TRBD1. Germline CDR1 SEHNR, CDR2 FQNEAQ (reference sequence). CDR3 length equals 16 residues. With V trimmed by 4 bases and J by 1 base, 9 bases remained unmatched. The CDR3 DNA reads TGTGCCAGCAGCTCCGGGACAGCCTTGGATAACTATGGCTACACCTTC. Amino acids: CASSSGTALDNYGYTF.

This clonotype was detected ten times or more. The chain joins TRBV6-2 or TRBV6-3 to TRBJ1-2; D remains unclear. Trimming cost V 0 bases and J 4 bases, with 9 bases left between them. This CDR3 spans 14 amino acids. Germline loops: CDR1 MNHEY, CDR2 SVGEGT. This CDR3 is CASSYSDGVYGYTF. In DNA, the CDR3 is TGTGCCAGCAGTTACTCGGACGGCGTCTATGGCTACACCTTC.